This T cell receptor (beta chain) originates from a study of cytomegalovirus exposure and HLA in healthy donors. At the level of the study: For the approximately 430 genotyped donors, about 81% fell within the Caucasian-associated ancestry cluster. Points from the study as a whole: The study recorded 160 or so TCR beta chains that were cytomegalovirus-associated. In vitro work confirmed that three CMV-associated chains recognize CMV antigens. As a later analysis showed, several of the most significant clusters appeared to be linked to common viral pathogens.

V lost 0 bases, J lost 3 bases, and 8 bases stayed unmatched. Germline CDR1 and CDR2: LGHNA and YNFKEQ. CDR3 length: 16 amino acids. The PCR employed 60 Vbeta primers together with 13 Jbeta primers. TCRdb's table, derived via immunoSEQ multiplex PCR, lists solely in-frame clones and lacks some. Of about 130,000 clones detected, more than 80% appear once; the ten largest clones hold under 7%. Details on this clone: Its antigen is unknown.

The chain has TRBV4-2 and TRBJ2-7; 7 bases line up with TRBD2. Source material: PBMCs. This TCR was sampled from a woman aged 40 to 50 in good health and CMV-seropositive. The CDR3 is CASSQDMGEGLYEQYF. The CDR3 coding sequence is TGTGCCAGCAGCCAAGATATGGGGGAGGGGCTCTACGAGCAGTACTTC.